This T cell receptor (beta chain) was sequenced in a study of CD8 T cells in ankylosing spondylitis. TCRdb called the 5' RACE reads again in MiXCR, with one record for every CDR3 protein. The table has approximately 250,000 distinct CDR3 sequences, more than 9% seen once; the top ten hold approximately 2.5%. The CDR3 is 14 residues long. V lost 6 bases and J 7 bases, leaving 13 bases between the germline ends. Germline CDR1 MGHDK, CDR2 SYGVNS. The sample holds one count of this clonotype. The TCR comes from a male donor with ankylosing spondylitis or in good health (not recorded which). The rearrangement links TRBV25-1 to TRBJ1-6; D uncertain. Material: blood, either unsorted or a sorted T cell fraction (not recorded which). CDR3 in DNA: TGTGCCAGCAGAGGACGGACGCAAAATTCACCCCTCCACTTT. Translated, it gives CASRGRTQNSPLHF.